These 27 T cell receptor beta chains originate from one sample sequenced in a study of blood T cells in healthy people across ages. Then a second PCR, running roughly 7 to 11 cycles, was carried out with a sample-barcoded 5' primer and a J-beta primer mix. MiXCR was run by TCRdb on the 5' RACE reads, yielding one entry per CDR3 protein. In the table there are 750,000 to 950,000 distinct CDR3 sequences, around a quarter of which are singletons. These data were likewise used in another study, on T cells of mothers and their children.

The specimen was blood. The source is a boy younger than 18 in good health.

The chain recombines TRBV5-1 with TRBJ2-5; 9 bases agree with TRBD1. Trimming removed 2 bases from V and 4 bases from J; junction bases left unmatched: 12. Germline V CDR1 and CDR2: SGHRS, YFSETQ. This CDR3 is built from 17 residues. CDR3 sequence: CASSFYRQGVSGETQYF. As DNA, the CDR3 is TGCGCCAGCAGCTTTTACAGACAGGGGGTATCTGGAGAGACCCAGTACTTC.

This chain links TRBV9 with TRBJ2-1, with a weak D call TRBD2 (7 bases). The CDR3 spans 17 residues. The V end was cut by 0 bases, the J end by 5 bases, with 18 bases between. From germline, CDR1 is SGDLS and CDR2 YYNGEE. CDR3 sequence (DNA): TGTGCCAGCAGCGTAGGGTCGGGGGGAGGGGGAGACAATGAGCAGTTCTTC. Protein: CASSVGSGGGGDNEQFF.

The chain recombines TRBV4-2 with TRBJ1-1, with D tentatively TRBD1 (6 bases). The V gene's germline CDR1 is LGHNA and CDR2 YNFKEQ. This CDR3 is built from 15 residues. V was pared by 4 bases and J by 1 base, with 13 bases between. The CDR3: CASSPRQESNTEAFF. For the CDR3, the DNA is TGTGCCAGCAGCCCCCGACAGGAGTCGAACACTGAAGCTTTCTTT.

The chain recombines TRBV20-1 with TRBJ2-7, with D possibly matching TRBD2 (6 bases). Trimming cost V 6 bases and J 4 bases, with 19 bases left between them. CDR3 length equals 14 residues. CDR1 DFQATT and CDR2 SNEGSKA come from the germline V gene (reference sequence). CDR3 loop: CSATSRRETYEQYF. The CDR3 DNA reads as TGCAGTGCAACCAGTCGGCGGGAAACATACGAGCAGTACTTC.

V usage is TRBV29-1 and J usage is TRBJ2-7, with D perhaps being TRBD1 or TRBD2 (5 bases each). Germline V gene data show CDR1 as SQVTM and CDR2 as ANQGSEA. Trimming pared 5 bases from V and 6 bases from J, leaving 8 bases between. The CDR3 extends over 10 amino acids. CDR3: CSVWDGEQYF. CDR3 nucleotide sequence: TGCAGCGTTTGGGACGGCGAGCAGTACTTC.

Here the CDR3 reads CASSASLPGYEETQYF. CDR3 nucleotides: TGTGCCAGCAGTGCCTCTTTGCCGGGGTACGAAGAGACCCAGTACTTC. The V and J genes are TRBV6-6 and TRBJ2-5; D possibly corresponds to TRBD2 (5 bases). Trimming pared 5 bases from V and 3 bases from J, leaving 19 bases between. This CDR3 spans 16 amino acids. Germline CDR1 reads MNHNY; CDR2 reads SVGAGI (reference sequence).

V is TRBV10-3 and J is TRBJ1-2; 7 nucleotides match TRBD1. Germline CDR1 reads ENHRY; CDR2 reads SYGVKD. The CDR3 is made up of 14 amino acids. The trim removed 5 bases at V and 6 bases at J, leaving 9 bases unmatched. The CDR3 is CAISFGTEANGYTF. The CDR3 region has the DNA TGTGCCATCAGTTTCGGGACAGAAGCAAATGGCTACACCTTC.

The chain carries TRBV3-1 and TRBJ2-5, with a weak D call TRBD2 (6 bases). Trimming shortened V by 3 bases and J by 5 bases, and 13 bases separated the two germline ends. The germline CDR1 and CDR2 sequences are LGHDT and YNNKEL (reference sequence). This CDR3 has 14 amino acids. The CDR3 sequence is CASSQRTIAETQYF. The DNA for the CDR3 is TGTGCCAGCAGCCAGAGGACTATTGCGGAGACCCAGTACTTC.

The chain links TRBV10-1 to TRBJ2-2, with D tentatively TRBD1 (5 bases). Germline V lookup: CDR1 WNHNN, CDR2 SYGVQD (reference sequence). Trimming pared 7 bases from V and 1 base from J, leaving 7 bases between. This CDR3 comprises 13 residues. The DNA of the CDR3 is TGCGCCAGCAACGACAGGAACACCGGGGAGCTGTTTTTT. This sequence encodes CASNDRNTGELFF.

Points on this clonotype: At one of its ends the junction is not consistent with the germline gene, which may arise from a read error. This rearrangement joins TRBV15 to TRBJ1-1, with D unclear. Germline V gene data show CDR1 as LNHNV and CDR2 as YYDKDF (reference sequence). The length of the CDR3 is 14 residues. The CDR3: CATQRSHTNTESFF. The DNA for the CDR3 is TGTGCCACCCAGCGTTCCCATACGAACACTGAATCTTTCTTT.

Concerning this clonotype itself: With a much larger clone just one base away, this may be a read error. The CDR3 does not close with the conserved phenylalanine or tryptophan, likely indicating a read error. CDR3 residues: CASRQNTEAFY. The CDR3 region has the DNA TGTGCCAGCAGGCAGAACACTGAAGCTTTCTAT. The rearrangement uses TRBV12-3 or TRBV12-4 and TRBJ1-1, with no clear D. The CDR3 totals 11 residues. V was cut by 6 bases and J by 1 base, with 3 bases left in between.

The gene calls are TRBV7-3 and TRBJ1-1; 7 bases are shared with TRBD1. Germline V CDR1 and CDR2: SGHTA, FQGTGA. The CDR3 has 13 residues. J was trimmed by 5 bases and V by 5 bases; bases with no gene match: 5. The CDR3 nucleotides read TGTGCCAGCAGCATCACAGGGGCTACTGAAGCTTTCTTT. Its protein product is CASSITGATEAFF.

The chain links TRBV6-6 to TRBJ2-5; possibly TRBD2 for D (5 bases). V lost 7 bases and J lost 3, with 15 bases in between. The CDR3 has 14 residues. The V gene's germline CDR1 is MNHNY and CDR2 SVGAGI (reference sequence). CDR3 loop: CASTPVEVEETQYF. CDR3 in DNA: TGTGCCAGCACCCCCGTGGAGGTCGAAGAGACCCAGTACTTC.

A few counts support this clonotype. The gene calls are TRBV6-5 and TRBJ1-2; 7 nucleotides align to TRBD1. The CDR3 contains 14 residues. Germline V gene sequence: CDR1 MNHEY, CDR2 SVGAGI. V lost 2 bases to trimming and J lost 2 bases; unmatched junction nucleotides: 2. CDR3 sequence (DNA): TGTGCCAGCAGTTACGACAGGGAAAACTATGGCTACACCTTC. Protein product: CASSYDRENYGYTF.

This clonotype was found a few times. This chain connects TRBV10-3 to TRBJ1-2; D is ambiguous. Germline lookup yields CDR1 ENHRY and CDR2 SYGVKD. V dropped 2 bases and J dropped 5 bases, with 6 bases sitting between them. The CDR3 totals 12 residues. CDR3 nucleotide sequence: TGTGCCATCAGTGAGGCGGAGTATGGCTACACCTTC. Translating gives CAISEAEYGYTF.

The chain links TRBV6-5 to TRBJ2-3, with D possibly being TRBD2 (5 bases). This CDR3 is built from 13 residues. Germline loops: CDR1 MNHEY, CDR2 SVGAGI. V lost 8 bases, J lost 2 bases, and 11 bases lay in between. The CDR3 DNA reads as TGTGCCAGCTTTTCGGGAATCACAGATACGCAGTATTTT. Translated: CASFSGITDTQYF.

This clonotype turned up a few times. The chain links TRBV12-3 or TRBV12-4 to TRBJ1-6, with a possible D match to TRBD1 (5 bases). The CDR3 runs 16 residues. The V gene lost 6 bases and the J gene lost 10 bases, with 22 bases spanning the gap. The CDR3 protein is CASSPGSGDRKSPLHF. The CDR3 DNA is TGTGCCAGCAGCCCGGGTTCGGGGGATAGGAAATCACCCCTCCACTTT.

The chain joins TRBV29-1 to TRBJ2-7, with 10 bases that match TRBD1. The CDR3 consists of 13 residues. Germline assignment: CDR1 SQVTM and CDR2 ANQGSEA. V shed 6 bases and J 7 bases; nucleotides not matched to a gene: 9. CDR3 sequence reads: CSVRDRGSREQYF. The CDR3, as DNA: TGCAGCGTCAGGGACAGGGGATCGAGGGAGCAGTACTTC.

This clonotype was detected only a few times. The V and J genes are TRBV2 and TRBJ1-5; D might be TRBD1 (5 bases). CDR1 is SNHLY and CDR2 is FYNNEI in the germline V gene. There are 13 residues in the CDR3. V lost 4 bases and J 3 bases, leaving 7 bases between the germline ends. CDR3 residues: CASSGDYNQPQHF. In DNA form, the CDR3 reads TGTGCCAGCAGTGGGGACTACAATCAGCCCCAGCATTTT.

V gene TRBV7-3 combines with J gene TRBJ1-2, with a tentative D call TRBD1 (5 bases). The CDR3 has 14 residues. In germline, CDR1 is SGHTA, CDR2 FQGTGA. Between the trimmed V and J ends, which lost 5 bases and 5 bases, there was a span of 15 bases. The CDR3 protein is CASSQIPGLYGYTF. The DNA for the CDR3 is TGTGCCAGCAGCCAAATCCCAGGGCTTTATGGCTACACCTTC.

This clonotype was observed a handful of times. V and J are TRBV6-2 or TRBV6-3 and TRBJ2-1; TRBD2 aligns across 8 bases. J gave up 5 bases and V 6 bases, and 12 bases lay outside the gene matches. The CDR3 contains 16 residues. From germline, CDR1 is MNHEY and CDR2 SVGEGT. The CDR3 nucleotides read TGTGCCAGCAGACCAAAACGGGGGGGTCCGGACAATGAGCAGTTCTTC. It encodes CASRPKRGGPDNEQFF.

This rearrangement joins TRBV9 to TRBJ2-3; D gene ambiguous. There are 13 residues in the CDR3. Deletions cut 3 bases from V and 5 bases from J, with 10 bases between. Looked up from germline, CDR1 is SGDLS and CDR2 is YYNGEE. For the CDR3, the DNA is TGTGCCAGCAGCGCTCAGGTAGAAGATACGCAGTATTTT. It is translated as CASSAQVEDTQYF. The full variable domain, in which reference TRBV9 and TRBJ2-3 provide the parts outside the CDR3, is DSGVTQTPKHLITATGQRVTLRCSPRSGDLSVYWYQQSLDQGLQFLIQYYNGEERAKGNILERFSAQQFPDLHSELNLSSLELGDSALYFCASSAQVEDTQYFGPGTRLTVL.

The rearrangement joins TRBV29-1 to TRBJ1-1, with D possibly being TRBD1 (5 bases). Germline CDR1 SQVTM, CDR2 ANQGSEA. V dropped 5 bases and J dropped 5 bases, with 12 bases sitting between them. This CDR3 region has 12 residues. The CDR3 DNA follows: TGCAGCGTTTGGGACCCCCGGACTGAAGCTTTCTTT. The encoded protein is CSVWDPRTEAFF.

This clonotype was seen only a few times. The CDR3 DNA sequence: TGTGCCAGCAGCACTCGGACTAGCGGGGCGAACACCGGGGAGCTGTTTTTT. Translating it yields CASSTRTSGANTGELFF. The chain joins TRBV9 to TRBJ2-2; TRBD2 aligns across 12 bases. Germline loops: CDR1 SGDLS, CDR2 YYNGEE. The CDR3 consists of 17 residues. J gave up 0 bases and V 4 bases, and 4 bases lay outside the gene matches.

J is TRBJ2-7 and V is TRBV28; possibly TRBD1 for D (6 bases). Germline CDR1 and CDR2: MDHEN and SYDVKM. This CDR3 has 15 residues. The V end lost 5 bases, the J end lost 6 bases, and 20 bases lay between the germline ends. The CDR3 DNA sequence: TGTGCCAGCAGTGTACAGGGTTCTCGAGCCTCCGAGCAGTACTTC. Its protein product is CASSVQGSRASEQYF. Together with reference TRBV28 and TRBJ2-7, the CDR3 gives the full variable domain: DVKVTQSSRYLVKRTGEKVFLECVQDMDHENMFWYRQDPGLGLRLIYFSYDVKMKEKGDIPEGYSVSREKKERFSLILESASTNQTSMYLCASSVQGSRASEQYFGPGTRLTVT.

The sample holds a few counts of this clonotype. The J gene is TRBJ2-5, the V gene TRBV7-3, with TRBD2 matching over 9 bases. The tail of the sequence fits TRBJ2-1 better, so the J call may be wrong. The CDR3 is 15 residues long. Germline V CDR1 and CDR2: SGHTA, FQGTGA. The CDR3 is CASSITAGGGNEQFF. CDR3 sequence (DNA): TGTGCCAGCAGCATCACAGCGGGGGGAGGAAATGAGCAGTTCTTC.

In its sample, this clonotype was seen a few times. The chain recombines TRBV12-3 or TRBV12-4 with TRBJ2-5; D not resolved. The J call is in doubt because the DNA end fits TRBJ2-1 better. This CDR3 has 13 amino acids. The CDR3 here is CASSFSKYNEQFF. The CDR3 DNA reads TGTGCCAGCAGTTTCAGCAAATACAATGAGCAGTTCTTC.